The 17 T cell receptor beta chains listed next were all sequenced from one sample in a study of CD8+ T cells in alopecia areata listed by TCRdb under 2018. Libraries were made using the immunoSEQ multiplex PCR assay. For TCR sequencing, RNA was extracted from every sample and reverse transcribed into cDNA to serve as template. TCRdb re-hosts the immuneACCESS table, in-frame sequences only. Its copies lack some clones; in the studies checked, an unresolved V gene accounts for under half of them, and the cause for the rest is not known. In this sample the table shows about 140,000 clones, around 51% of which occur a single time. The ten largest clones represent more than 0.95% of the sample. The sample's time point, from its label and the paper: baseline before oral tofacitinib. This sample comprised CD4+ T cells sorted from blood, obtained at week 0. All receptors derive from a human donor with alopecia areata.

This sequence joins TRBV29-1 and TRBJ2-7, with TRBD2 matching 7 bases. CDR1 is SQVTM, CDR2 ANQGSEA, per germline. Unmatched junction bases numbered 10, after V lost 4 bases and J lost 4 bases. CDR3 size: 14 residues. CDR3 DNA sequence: TGCAGCGTTGTTTTCGGACTAGTGGGTTACGAGCAGTACTTC. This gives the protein CSVVFGLVGYEQYF.

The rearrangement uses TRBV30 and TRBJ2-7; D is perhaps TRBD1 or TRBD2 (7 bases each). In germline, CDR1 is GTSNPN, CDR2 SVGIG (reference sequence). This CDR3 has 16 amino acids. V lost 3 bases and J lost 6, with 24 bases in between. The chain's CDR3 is CAWSALRPGGGSEQYF. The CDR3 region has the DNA TGTGCCTGGAGCGCCCTAAGGCCAGGGGGAGGGAGCGAGCAGTACTTC.

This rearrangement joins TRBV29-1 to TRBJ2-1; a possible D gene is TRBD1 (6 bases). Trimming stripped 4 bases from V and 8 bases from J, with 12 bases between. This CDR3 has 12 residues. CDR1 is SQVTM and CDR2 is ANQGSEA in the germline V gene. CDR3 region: CSVVQGAYEQFF. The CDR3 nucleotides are TGCAGCGTTGTACAGGGTGCATATGAGCAGTTCTTC.

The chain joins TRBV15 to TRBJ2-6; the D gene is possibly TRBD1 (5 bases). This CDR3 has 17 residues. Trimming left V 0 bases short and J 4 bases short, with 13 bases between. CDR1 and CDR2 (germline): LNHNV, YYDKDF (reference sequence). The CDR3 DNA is TGTGCCACCAGCAGAGATCAGGGCAGGTCAGGGGCCAACGTCCTGACTTTC. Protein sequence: CATSRDQGRSGANVLTF.

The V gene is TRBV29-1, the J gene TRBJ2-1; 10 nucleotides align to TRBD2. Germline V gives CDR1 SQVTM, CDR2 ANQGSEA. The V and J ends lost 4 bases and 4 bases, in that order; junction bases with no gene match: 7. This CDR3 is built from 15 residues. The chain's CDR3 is CSVVSAGGGYNEQFF. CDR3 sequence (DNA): TGCAGCGTTGTATCAGCGGGAGGGGGATACAATGAGCAGTTCTTC.

DNA for the CDR3: TGTGCCAGCAGTGAATCCCAGGGAATTGGGAATGAGCAGTTCTTC. Translation: CASSESQGIGNEQFF. The chain carries TRBV25-1 and TRBJ2-1, with D possibly matching TRBD1 (5 bases). The CDR3 is 15 amino acids. The germline V gene encodes CDR1 MGHDK and CDR2 SYGVNS. Trimming shortened V by 1 base and J by 7 bases, and 14 bases separated the two germline ends. Full variable domain (missing parts from reference TRBV25-1 and TRBJ2-1): EADIYQTPRYLVIGTGKKITLECSQTMGHDKMYWYQQDPGMELHLIHYSYGVNSTEKGDLSSESTVSRIRTEHFPLTLESARPSHTSQYLCASSESQGIGNEQFFGPGTRLTVL.

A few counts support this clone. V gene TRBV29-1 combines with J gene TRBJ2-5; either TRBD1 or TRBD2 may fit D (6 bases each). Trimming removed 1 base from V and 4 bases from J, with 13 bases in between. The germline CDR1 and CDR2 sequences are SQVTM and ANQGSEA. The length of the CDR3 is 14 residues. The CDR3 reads CSVEGGAMVETQYF. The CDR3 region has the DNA TGCAGCGTTGAAGGGGGGGCCATGGTAGAGACCCAGTACTTC.

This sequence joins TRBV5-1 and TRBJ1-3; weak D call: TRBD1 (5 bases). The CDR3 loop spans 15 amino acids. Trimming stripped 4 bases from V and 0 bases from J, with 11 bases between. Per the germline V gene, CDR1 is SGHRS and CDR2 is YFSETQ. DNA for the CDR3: TGCGCCAGCAGCAGGGGACCGAACTCTGGAAACACCATATATTTT. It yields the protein CASSRGPNSGNTIYF.

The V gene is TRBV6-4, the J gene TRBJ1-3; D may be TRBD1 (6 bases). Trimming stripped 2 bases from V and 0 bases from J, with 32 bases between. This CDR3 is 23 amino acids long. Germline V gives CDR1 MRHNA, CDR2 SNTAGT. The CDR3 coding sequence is TGTGCCAGCAGTGACACCGATCCACAGGGCCAAGAGCTCAACCTGATCTCTGGAAACACCATATATTTT. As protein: CASSDTDPQGQELNLISGNTIYF.

This CDR3 is CASSLRGSRNTQYF. The CDR3 bases are TGTGCCAGCAGCTTAAGAGGGAGCAGGAATACGCAGTATTTT. V and J are TRBV7-6 and TRBJ2-3, with D tentatively TRBD2 (5 bases). Germline V lookup: CDR1 SGHVS, CDR2 FNYEAQ. Trimming took off 2 bases at V and 7 bases at J, with 13 bases between the two ends. This CDR3 comprises 14 residues. Looking up the rest from reference TRBV7-6 and TRBJ2-3 gives the full variable domain: GAGVSQSPRYKVTKRGQDVALRCDPISGHVSLYWYRQALGQGPEFLTYFNYEAQQDKSGLPNDRFSAERPEGSISTLTIQRTEQRDSAMYRCASSLRGSRNTQYFGPGTRLTVL.

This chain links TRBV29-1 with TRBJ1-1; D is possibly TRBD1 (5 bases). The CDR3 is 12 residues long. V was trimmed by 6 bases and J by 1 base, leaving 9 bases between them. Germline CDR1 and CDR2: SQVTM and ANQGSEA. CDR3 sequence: CSVDRKNTEAFF. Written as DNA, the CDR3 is TGCAGCGTCGACAGAAAGAACACTGAAGCTTTCTTT. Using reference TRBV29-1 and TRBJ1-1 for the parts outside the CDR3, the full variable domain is SAVISQKPSRDICQRGTSLTIQCQVDSQVTMMFWYRQQPGQSLTLIATANQGSEATYESGFVIDKFPISRPNLTFSTLTVSNMSPEDSSIYLCSVDRKNTEAFFGQGTRLTVV.

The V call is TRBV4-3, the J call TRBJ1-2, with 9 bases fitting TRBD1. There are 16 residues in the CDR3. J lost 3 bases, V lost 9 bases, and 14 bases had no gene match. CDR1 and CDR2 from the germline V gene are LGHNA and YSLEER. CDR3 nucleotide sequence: TGCGCCAGTAGACCACGGGACAGGGAGTCTCACTATGGCTACACCTTC. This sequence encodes CASRPRDRESHYGYTF.

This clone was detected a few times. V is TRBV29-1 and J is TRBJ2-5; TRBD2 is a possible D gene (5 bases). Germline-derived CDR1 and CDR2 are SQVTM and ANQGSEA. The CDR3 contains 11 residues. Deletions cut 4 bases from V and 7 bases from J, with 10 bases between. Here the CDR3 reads CSVGEKGTQYF. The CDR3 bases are TGCAGCGTTGGGGAGAAAGGGACCCAGTACTTC.

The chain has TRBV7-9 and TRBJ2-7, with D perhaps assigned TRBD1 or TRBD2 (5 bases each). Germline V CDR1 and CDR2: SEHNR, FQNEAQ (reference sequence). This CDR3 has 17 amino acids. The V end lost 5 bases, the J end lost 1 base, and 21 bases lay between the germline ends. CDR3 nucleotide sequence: TGTGCCAGCAGCCCTGACCGACCCTTTGGGGGATCCTACGAGCAGTACTTC. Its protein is CASSPDRPFGGSYEQYF.

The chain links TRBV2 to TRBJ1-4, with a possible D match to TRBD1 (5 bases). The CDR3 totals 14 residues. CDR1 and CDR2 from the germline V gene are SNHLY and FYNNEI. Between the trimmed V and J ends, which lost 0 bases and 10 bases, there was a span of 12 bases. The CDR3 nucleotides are TGTGCCAGCAGTGAAGCGAGGGGTGGTGGAAAACTGTTTTTT. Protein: CASSEARGGGKLFF.

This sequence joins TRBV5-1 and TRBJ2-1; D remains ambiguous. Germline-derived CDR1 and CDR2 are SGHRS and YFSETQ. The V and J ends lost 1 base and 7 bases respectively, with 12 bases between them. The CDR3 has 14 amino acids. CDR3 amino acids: CASSLYSESNEQFF. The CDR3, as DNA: TGCGCCAGCAGCTTGTACTCCGAGTCTAATGAGCAGTTCTTC.

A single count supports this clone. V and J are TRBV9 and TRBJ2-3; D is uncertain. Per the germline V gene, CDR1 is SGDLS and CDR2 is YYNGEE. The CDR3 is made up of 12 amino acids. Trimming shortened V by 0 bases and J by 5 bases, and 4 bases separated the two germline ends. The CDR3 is CASSVALDTQYF. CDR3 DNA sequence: TGTGCCAGCAGCGTAGCCTTAGATACGCAGTATTTT.